This T cell receptor beta chain was found in a study of blood T cell repertoires in COVID-19. Original processing notes: Amplification of reference gene primers provided the estimated nucleated cell counts. Assay: immunoSEQ multiplex PCR; the TCRdb copy retains only in-frame clones and omits some. The V and J calls and clone size were taken over from that table, and D and trimming were inferred from the DNA. The table shows 100,000 to 120,000 clones, with just over 70% occurring only once. CDR1 MNHEY and CDR2 SVGEGT come from the germline V gene. V lost 5 bases to trimming and J lost 1 base, with 8 bases between them. CDR3 length: 13 residues.

The receptor was derived from a woman aged 40 to 55 with acute or convalescent COVID-19. The rearrangement joins TRBV6-2 or TRBV6-3 to TRBJ1-1; D is possibly TRBD1 (6 bases). Material for sequencing was peripheral blood. In nucleotides, the CDR3 is TGTGCCAGCAGTAGGGGGTCGAACACTGAAGCTTTCTTT. Protein product: CASSRGSNTEAFF.